This T cell receptor (beta chain) was retrieved from a study of cytomegalovirus exposure and HLA in healthy donors. Across the study: Inside one of the first data releases sat around 85 million unique TCRs taken from HLA-typed donors.

Points on this clone: Antigen specificity is unknown.

Notes on the study in general: In a later analysis, TCR association rates varied by HLA locus: DRB1 most, HLA-C fewest.

Unrecorded immune exposure was likely among donors, who were nominally healthy when sampled. It was with 60 Vbeta and 13 Jbeta primers that the PCR ran. Repertoires were generated with immunoSEQ multiplex PCR, while TCRdb's copy carries only in-frame clones and drops some. The table lists under 85,000 clones, around 80% of them singletons. CDR1 is MNHEY and CDR2 is SVGAGI in the germline V gene. The CDR3 has 14 residues. V lost 8 bases, J lost 4 bases, and 9 bases stayed unmatched. This chain joins TRBV6-5 and TRBJ1-1, with TRBD1 matching over 8 bases. Sequencing used PBMCs. This TCR was recovered from a woman aged 25-40 years in good health and CMV-seronegative. CDR3 region: CASGPGQGFTEAFF. CDR3 nucleotide sequence: TGTGCCAGCGGGCCCGGACAGGGCTTCACTGAAGCTTTCTTT.